Shown below are 27 T cell receptor beta chains from a single sample sequenced in a study. MiXCR was run by TCRdb on the 5' RACE reads, yielding one entry per CDR3 protein. Found here are roughly 45,000 distinct CDR3 sequences, around 30% of them singletons; the top ten hold approximately 4.1%. The sequenced sample was tumor-infiltrating memory CD4+ T cells sorted from the breast tumor. Subset reported: memory CD4+ T cells, CD4+CD45RO+CD25-. All receptors derive from a female donor with breast cancer.

This clonotype was picked up a small number of times. The chain carries TRBV4-1 and TRBJ1-1; D remains unclear. CDR1 and CDR2 (germline): MGHRA, YSYEKL. The CDR3 runs to 14 residues. V lost 2 bases to trimming and J lost 1 base, with 8 bases between them. The CDR3 spells CASSQTRSNTEAFF. CDR3 in DNA: TGCGCCAGCAGCCAAACCCGGTCGAACACTGAAGCTTTCTTT.

This chain links TRBV12-3 or TRBV12-4 with TRBJ2-2, with TRBD1 matching over 7 bases. Trimming cost V 5 bases and J 2 bases; bases outside gene matches: 5. The CDR3 length is 15 residues. CDR3 in DNA: TGTGCCAGCAGTCGGGACAGCCTTAACACCGGGGAGCTGTTTTTT. Translation gives CASSRDSLNTGELFF.

This rearrangement joins TRBV28 to TRBJ1-1; no clear D. Trimming shortened V by 1 base and J by 0 bases, and 18 bases separated the two germline ends. The CDR3 runs 18 residues. Germline assignment: CDR1 MDHEN and CDR2 SYDVKM. The CDR3 DNA reads TGTGCCAGCAGTTTATTATCCCTGAGAACCGGGATGAACACTGAAGCTTTCTTT. This encodes CASSLLSLRTGMNTEAFF.

The V and J genes are TRBV5-6 and TRBJ1-1; 8 positions agree with TRBD1. The length of the CDR3 is 14 residues. The trim removed 4 bases at V and 3 bases at J, leaving 5 bases unmatched. The germline V gene encodes CDR1 SGHDT and CDR2 YYEEEE. In DNA form, the CDR3 reads TGTGCCAGCAGCGCGGGACAGGCCCACACTGAAGCTTTCTTT. The encoded protein is CASSAGQAHTEAFF.

The rearrangement joins TRBV6-5 to TRBJ1-6, with 7 bases that match TRBD1. The CDR3 loop spans 16 amino acids. Trimming cost V 8 bases and J 4 bases; bases outside gene matches: 11. The germline CDR1 and CDR2 sequences are MNHEY and SVGAGI. The CDR3 here is CASGSTAGGYNSPLHF. The CDR3 DNA reads as TGTGCCAGCGGTTCCACGGCAGGGGGTTATAATTCACCCCTCCACTTT.

The chain carries TRBV9 and TRBJ1-1, with D unclear. Looked up from germline, CDR1 is SGDLS and CDR2 is YYNGEE. The CDR3 runs 15 residues. Trimming stripped 3 bases from V and 8 bases from J, with 20 bases between. In DNA form, the CDR3 reads TGTGCCAGCAGCGGGAGCCAGGTGTCTGGAAGCGAAGCTTTCTTT. Encoded protein: CASSGSQVSGSEAFF.

This clonotype has more than one count but fewer than ten. The CDR3 bases are TGTGCCACCAGCGGAATAGCGGGGTGGGGAAAGACCCAGTACTTC. Residues: CATSGIAGWGKTQYF. This sequence joins TRBV15 and TRBJ2-5; TRBD2 agrees at 8 bases. The germline V gene encodes CDR1 LNHNV and CDR2 YYDKDF (reference sequence). V shed 5 bases and J 6 bases; nucleotides not matched to a gene: 11. The CDR3 totals 15 residues.

Regarding this clonotype: One end of the junction fails to match germline, which may point to a read error. The chain links TRBV4-2 to TRBJ2-5; tentatively, D is TRBD2 (6 bases). The germline gives CDR1 LGHNA, CDR2 YNFKEQ. The CDR3 is 16 amino acids. Written as DNA, the CDR3 is TGTGCCAGCAGCCAAGTTGGAACGGGAGAGGGAGAGGCCCAGTACTTC. Encoded protein: CASSQVGTGEGEAQYF.

The J gene is TRBJ1-4, the V gene TRBV6-6; D gene ambiguous. This CDR3 is 11 amino acids long. The germline V and J ends were trimmed by 2 bases and 11 bases, with 6 bases remaining between them. CDR1 MNHNY and CDR2 SVGAGI come from the germline V gene (reference sequence). CDR3 in DNA: TGTGCCAGCAGTTACCTTGAGAAACTGTTTTTT. Translating gives CASSYLEKLFF.

This clonotype was picked up one time. The V call is TRBV12-3 or TRBV12-4, the J call TRBJ2-7; D unresolved. There are 13 residues in the CDR3. V was pared by 3 bases and J by 6 bases, with 12 bases between. The CDR3 protein is CASSFNIAVEQYF. Here the CDR3 DNA reads TGTGCCAGCAGTTTTAACATCGCGGTCGAGCAGTACTTC.

This chain joins TRBV13 and TRBJ1-2, with D possibly being TRBD1 (5 bases). This CDR3 spans 15 amino acids. CDR1 and CDR2 (germline): PRHDT, FYEKMQ (reference sequence). Trimming cost V 1 base and J 11 bases, with 20 bases left between them. Written as DNA, the CDR3 is TGTGCCAGCAGCTTAGTAGGGACGGCCACAACAAGTTACACCTTC. It encodes CASSLVGTATTSYTF.

This clonotype has only a few counts. The genes are TRBV29-1 and TRBJ2-6; D unclear. The CDR3 loop spans 15 amino acids. The V gene lost 5 bases and the J gene lost 0 bases, with 11 bases spanning the gap. Germline V CDR1 and CDR2: SQVTM, ANQGSEA. The CDR3 DNA reads as TGCAGCGTTCGGCTCTGGGGCTCTGGGGCCAACGTCCTGACTTTC. Its translation is CSVRLWGSGANVLTF.

This chain connects TRBV13 to TRBJ2-4; 8 positions match TRBD1. CDR3 length equals 15 residues. The germline V gene encodes CDR1 PRHDT and CDR2 FYEKMQ (reference sequence). V trimming: 5 bases; J trimming: 7 bases; junction bases outside the gene matches: 10. As DNA, the CDR3 is TGTGCCAGCAGCGACGAGACAGGGGATGTTAACATTCAGTACTTC. It encodes CASSDETGDVNIQYF.

The chain combines TRBV13 with TRBJ1-6; 7 nucleotides line up with TRBD1. Germline assignment: CDR1 PRHDT and CDR2 FYEKMQ (reference sequence). The CDR3 is 15 amino acids. The V segment lost 11 bases and the J segment 10 bases; nucleotides outside the gene matches: 17. Written as DNA, the CDR3 is TGTGCCGGCTTAGGGTTCGGGGCAGGGGGATCACCCCTCCACTTT. As protein: CAGLGFGAGGSPLHF. The whole variable domain, filled in from reference TRBV13 and TRBJ1-6, reads AAGVIQSPRHLIKEKRETATLKCYPIPRHDTVYWYQQGPGQDPQFLISFYEKMQSDKGSIPDRFSAQQFSDYHSELNMSSLELGDSALYFCAGLGFGAGGSPLHFGNGTRLTVT.

The J gene is TRBJ2-5, the V gene TRBV6-5; D is undetermined. The V gene's germline CDR1 is MNHEY and CDR2 SVGAGI. The CDR3 has 14 residues. Trimming stripped 0 bases from V and 1 base from J, with 6 bases between. CDR3 bases: TGTGCCAGCAGTTACTCGAACCCCCAAGAGACCCAGTACTTC. This codes for CASSYSNPQETQYF.

J is TRBJ2-1 and V is TRBV7-6; TRBD1 is a possible D gene (5 bases). The CDR3 has 13 residues. V was pared by 2 bases and J by 8 bases, with 10 bases between. Germline loops: CDR1 SGHVS, CDR2 FNYEAQ. CDR3 sequence: CASSLFQGHEQFF. DNA of the CDR3: TGTGCCAGCAGCTTATTTCAGGGCCATGAGCAGTTCTTC.

In this sample, this clonotype turned up many times. The chain has TRBV10-2 and TRBJ2-1; TRBD2 aligns across 16 bases. V shed 7 bases and J 7 bases; nucleotides not matched to a gene: 4. This CDR3 comprises 15 residues. Germline V CDR1 and CDR2: WSHSY, SAAADI. This chain's CDR3 is CASIAGLAGGNEQFF. DNA of the CDR3: TGCGCCAGCATTGCGGGACTAGCGGGGGGGAATGAGCAGTTCTTC.

This clonotype was seen a few times. The V gene is TRBV20-1, the J gene TRBJ2-7; D possibly uses TRBD1 or TRBD2 (5 bases each). This CDR3 contains 14 residues. Trimming cost V 1 base and J 6 bases, with 16 bases left between them. Looked up from germline, CDR1 is DFQATT and CDR2 is SNEGSKA (reference sequence). The CDR3 here is CSARVPSHGGEQYF. In DNA form, the CDR3 reads TGCAGTGCTAGAGTTCCCTCACATGGGGGCGAGCAGTACTTC.

The chain employs TRBV7-9 and TRBJ2-4; D call uncertain. There are 13 residues in the CDR3. V lost 3 bases and J 4 bases, leaving 7 bases between the germline ends. Germline-derived CDR1 and CDR2 are SEHNR and FQNEAQ (reference sequence). Written as DNA, the CDR3 is TGTGCCAGCAGCTTCGACCAGAAAAACATTCAGTACTTC. The encoded protein is CASSFDQKNIQYF.

This clonotype was observed a handful of times. The chain carries TRBV30 and TRBJ1-2; no clear D. The V gene's germline CDR1 is GTSNPN and CDR2 SVGIG (reference sequence). This CDR3 comprises 13 residues. With 0 bases removed from V and 4 bases from J, the gap between germline ends came to 9 bases. The CDR3 bases are TGTGCCTGGAGTGTGGAGAGGTCCTATGGCTACACCTTC. It yields the protein CAWSVERSYGYTF.

This clonotype has just a few counts. The rearrangement joins TRBV7-6 to TRBJ1-5; D remains ambiguous. Per germline, CDR1 SGHVS and CDR2 FNYEAQ. V lost 5 bases to trimming and J lost 5 bases, with 13 bases between them. CDR3 length: 14 residues. This CDR3 reads CASSIRLGDQPQHF. The CDR3 DNA reads as TGTGCCAGCAGCATCCGTTTGGGAGATCAGCCCCAGCATTTT. The whole variable domain, filled in from reference TRBV7-6 and TRBJ1-5, reads GAGVSQSPRYKVTKRGQDVALRCDPISGHVSLYWYRQALGQGPEFLTYFNYEAQQDKSGLPNDRFSAERPEGSISTLTIQRTEQRDSAMYRCASSIRLGDQPQHFGDGTRLSIL.

This clonotype occurred a few times. The chain joins TRBV12-3 or TRBV12-4 to TRBJ1-1; D not certain. This CDR3 contains 11 residues. Trimming cost V 9 bases and J 5 bases, with 10 bases left between them. The CDR3 DNA sequence: TGTGCCAGTCAGACCCGGACTGAAGCTTTCTTT. Translating gives CASQTRTEAFF.

This clonotype was detected a few times. V gene TRBV10-3 combines with J gene TRBJ2-7, with D hard to call. Germline assignment: CDR1 ENHRY and CDR2 SYGVKD. The CDR3 runs 14 residues. V was pared by 2 bases and J by 0 bases, with 8 bases between. The CDR3 region has the DNA TGTGCCATCAGTGAGGGGGTTAGCTCCTACGAGCAGTACTTC. Amino acids: CAISEGVSSYEQYF.

A remark on this clonotype: Sequence at one end of the junction differs from germline and may be a read error. The CDR3: CATSRARGRYRPQHF. DNA of the CDR3: TGTGCTACCAGCAGAGCGCGGGGGCGGTATCGGCCCCAGCATTTT. The genes are TRBV15 and TRBJ1-5; a possible D gene is TRBD1 (6 bases). The CDR3 consists of 15 residues. Germline lookup yields CDR1 LNHNV and CDR2 YYDKDF (reference sequence).

This clonotype was observed a handful of times. This chain connects TRBV7-6 to TRBJ2-7, with D unresolved. This CDR3 is 15 amino acids long. V was shortened by 1 base and J by 2 bases, with 12 bases between the two germline ends. CDR1 and CDR2 (germline): SGHVS, FNYEAQ. The CDR3 DNA follows: TGTGCCAGCAGCTTAGGGGCCTATGGTCCCTACGAGCAGTACTTC. This translates into CASSLGAYGPYEQYF.

This clonotype was seen a few times. This chain joins TRBV9 and TRBJ2-7, with 7 bases lining up with TRBD2. The ends lost 4 bases at V and 2 bases at J; junction bases unmatched: 9. The germline gives CDR1 SGDLS, CDR2 YYNGEE. CDR3 length: 15 residues. The CDR3 is CASSPRHGGAYEQYF. CDR3 nucleotides: TGTGCCAGCAGCCCCCGTCATGGGGGGGCCTACGAGCAGTACTTC. Complete variable domain (other parts from reference TRBV9 and TRBJ2-7): DSGVTQTPKHLITATGQRVTLRCSPRSGDLSVYWYQQSLDQGLQFLIQYYNGEERAKGNILERFSAQQFPDLHSELNLSSLELGDSALYFCASSPRHGGAYEQYFGPGTRLTVT.

The sample holds a few counts of this clonotype. The V gene is TRBV7-3, the J gene TRBJ2-3, with TRBD2 matching over 10 bases. Looked up from germline, CDR1 is SGHTA and CDR2 is FQGTGA. The junction had 8 bases not matched to a gene; V was cut back by 2 bases and J by 0 bases. The CDR3 extends over 18 amino acids. Here the CDR3 DNA reads TGTGCCAGCAGCTTACGAAGTAGCGGGGGGACTAGCACAGATACGCAGTATTTT. Translating gives CASSLRSSGGTSTDTQYF.